The next 7 T cell receptor beta chains were all read from a single sample in a study of T cell responses to AZD1222 COVID-19 vaccine. Measured with immunoSEQ multiplex PCR; TCRdb has only the in-frame clones, and not every one. The table includes about 140,000 clones, 90% to 95% detected once. Here the sequenced sample was peripheral blood, taken on day 0 of MenACWY control vaccination. The receptors stem from an adult in good health.

V and J are TRBV7-2 and TRBJ1-1; D is unresolved. Germline CDR1 reads SGHTA; CDR2 reads FQGNSA. This CDR3 has 13 residues. Trimming took 3 bases from V and 4 from J, leaving 9 bases between them. The DNA for the CDR3 is TGTGCCAGCAGCTTCTCGCGGAGCACTGAAGCTTTCTTT. Protein sequence: CASSFSRSTEAFF.

This clone showed up just once. The CDR3 loop is CASSVDRGYEQYF. The CDR3 coding sequence is TGTGCCAGCAGCGTGGACAGGGGCTACGAGCAGTACTTC. This chain uses TRBV2 with TRBJ2-7; 9 bases match TRBD1. The CDR3 runs 13 residues. CDR1 is SNHLY, CDR2 FYNNEI, per germline. V was clipped by 6 bases and J by 3 bases; unmatched bases: 3.

V is TRBV9 and J is TRBJ2-2, with 11 bases identical to TRBD2. Germline V CDR1 and CDR2: SGDLS, YYNGEE. The V segment lost 0 bases and the J segment 0 bases; nucleotides outside the gene matches: 7. The CDR3 length is 19 residues. CDR3 nucleotides: TGTGCCAGCAGCGTAGGGCTGGGACTAGCGGCAGCGAACACCGGGGAGCTGTTTTTT. It codes for CASSVGLGLAAANTGELFF.

This clone was seen only once. The chain uses TRBV7-9 and TRBJ2-2; D uncertain. The CDR3 covers 18 residues. Trimming took off 0 bases at V and 0 bases at J, with 14 bases between the two ends. Germline V gene lookup returns CDR1 SEHNR and CDR2 FQNEAQ (reference sequence). CDR3 residues: CASSLAAGGLANTGELFF. The CDR3 bases are TGTGCCAGCAGCTTAGCCGCCGGCGGCCTCGCGAACACCGGGGAGCTGTTTTTT.

The chain is built from TRBV5-1 and TRBJ2-3, with a weak D call TRBD2 (6 bases). Trimming took 4 bases from V and 3 from J, leaving 18 bases between them. This CDR3 contains 16 residues. CDR1 and CDR2 (germline): SGHRS, YFSETQ. The CDR3 here is CASSKRPSAGTDTQYF. DNA of the CDR3: TGCGCCAGCAGCAAAAGACCTAGCGCGGGAACAGATACGCAGTATTTT.

The chain has TRBV3-1 (or the pseudogene TRBV3-2) and TRBJ2-1; 9 bases agree with TRBD1. V trimming: 4 bases; J trimming: 6 bases; junction bases outside the gene matches: 1. This CDR3 is built from 13 residues. Looked up from germline, CDR1 is LGHDT and CDR2 is YNNKEL (reference sequence). CDR3 sequence: CASSRTGVNEQFF. The DNA of the CDR3 is TGTGCCAGCAGCCGGACAGGGGTCAATGAGCAGTTCTTC.

The chain uses TRBV3-1 (or the pseudogene TRBV3-2) and TRBJ2-1; either TRBD1 or TRBD2 may fit D (5 bases each). V lost 2 bases to trimming and J lost 8 bases, with 16 bases between them. Germline V CDR1 and CDR2: LGHDT, YNNKEL (reference sequence). CDR3 length equals 15 residues. CDR3 region: CASSQFSTGRDEQFF. In DNA, the CDR3 is TGTGCCAGCAGCCAATTTAGTACGGGGCGCGATGAGCAGTTCTTC.